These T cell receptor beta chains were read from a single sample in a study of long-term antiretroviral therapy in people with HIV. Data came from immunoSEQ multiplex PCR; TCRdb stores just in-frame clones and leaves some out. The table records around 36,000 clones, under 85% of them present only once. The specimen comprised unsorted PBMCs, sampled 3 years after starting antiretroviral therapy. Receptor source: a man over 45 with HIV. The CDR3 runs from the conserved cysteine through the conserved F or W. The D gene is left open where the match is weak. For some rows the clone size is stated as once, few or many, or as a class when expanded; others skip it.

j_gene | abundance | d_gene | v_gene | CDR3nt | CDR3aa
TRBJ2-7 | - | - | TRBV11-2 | TGTGCCAGCAGCCCGCCCGGACTCGAGCAGTACTTC | CASSPPGLEQYF
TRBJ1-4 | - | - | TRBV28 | TGTGCCAGCAGTAAGAGCGGGTCGAGGGATGAAAAACTGTTTTTT | CASSKSGSRDEKLFF
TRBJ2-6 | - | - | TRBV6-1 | TGTGCCAGCCGTTCCCAGCGTGGGGCCAACGTCCTGACTTTC | CASRSQRGANVLTF
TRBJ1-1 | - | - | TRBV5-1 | TGCGCCAGCAGCTTGGAGTCTAGGGTGAACACTGAAGCTTTCTTT | CASSLESRVNTEAFF
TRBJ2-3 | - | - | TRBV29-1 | TGCAGCGCTGCCCGGGAGACCCTCACAGATACGCAGTATTTT | CSAARETLTDTQYF
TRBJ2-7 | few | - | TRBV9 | TGTGCCAGCAGCGTGTTTCCGGGAAGCTCCTACGAGCAGTACTTC | CASSVFPGSSYEQYF
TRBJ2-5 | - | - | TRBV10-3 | TGTGCCATCAGTAGGGACCTTTCAGAGACCCAGTACTTC | CAISRDLSETQYF
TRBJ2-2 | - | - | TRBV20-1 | TGCAGTGCTCCCTTTCTCGGGGAGCTGTTTTTT | CSAPFLGELFF
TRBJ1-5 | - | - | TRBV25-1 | TGTGCCAGAACCCGGTTAAAGGATCAGCCCCAGCATTTT | CARTRLKDQPQHF
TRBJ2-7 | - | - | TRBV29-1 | TGCAGCGCTAAGGGAGGGGGGGTGAGCGAGCAGTACTTC | CSAKGGGVSEQYF
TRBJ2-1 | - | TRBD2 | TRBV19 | TGTGCCAGTAATCTAGCGGGGGCTTACAATGAGCAGTTCTTC | CASNLAGAYNEQFF
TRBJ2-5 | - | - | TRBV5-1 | TGCGCCAGCAGCACCGGCGCGGGGGCGTGGGAGACCCAGTACTTC | CASSTGAGAWETQYF
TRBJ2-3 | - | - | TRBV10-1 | TGCGCCAGCAGTGAGTCTAGTAGCCGAGATACGCAGTATTTT | CASSESSSRDTQYF
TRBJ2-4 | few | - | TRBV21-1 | TGTGCCAGCAGCAAGGCAGGGTTGGGAAACATTCAGTACTTC | CASSKAGLGNIQYF
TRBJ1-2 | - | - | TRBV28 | TGTGCCAGCAGTTTAGGCGAAAGGAGCCCCCACTATGGCTACACCTTC | CASSLGERSPHYGYTF
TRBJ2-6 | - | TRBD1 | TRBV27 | TGTGCCAGCAGTTCCGGGACAGCAGTGCCTGGGGCCAACGTCCTGACTTTC | CASSSGTAVPGANVLTF
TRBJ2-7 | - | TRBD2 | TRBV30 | TGTGCCTGGAAATTAGCGGGAGGGCTGCACGAGCAGTACTTC | CAWKLAGGLHEQYF
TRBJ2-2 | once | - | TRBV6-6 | TGTGCCAGCAGTTACTATAAGAACGGGGAGCTGTTTTTT | CASSYYKNGELFF
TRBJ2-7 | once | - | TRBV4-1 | TGCGCCAGCAGCCAAGATCTAGGAGATTCCTACGAGCAGTACTTC | CASSQDLGDSYEQYF
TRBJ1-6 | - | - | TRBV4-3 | TGCGCCAGCAGCCAAGGGGCCAGGGGATATTCGACCCTCCACTTT | CASSQGARGYSTLHF
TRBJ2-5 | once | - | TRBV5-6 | TGTGCCAGCGAAGCAATCCAAGAGACCCAGTACTTC | CASEAIQETQYF
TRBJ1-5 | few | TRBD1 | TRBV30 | TGTGCCTGGAGTGTATCCCAGGGGGGACTTTATAGCAATCAGCCCCAGCATTTT | CAWSVSQGGLYSNQPQHF
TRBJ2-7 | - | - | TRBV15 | TGTGCCACCAGCAATGGGGGGCAGCTCGAGCAGTACTTC | CATSNGGQLEQYF
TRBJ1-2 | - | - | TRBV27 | TGTGCCAGCACCCTTGCCCCCACGCGAGGGGGGTACTATGGCTACACCTTC | CASTLAPTRGGYYGYTF
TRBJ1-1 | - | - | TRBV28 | TGTGCCAGCCCCGGGACGTCGAACACTGAAGCTTTCTTT | CASPGTSNTEAFF
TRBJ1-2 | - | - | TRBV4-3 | TGCGCCAGCAGCCAAGAAATGGTTGCTAACTATGGCTACACCTTC | CASSQEMVANYGYTF
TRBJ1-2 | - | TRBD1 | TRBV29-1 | TGCAGCGGTCAGGGGGACAGCGTGGGGGGCTACACCTTC | CSGQGDSVGGYTF
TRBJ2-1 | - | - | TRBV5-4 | TGTGCCAGCAGCACTCGTCGCGAGAATGGGCAGTTCTTC | CASSTRRENGQFF
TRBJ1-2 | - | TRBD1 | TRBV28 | TGTGCCAGCAGTCCGAGGACAGGTCGCTTAAGGGGCTACACCTTC | CASSPRTGRLRGYTF
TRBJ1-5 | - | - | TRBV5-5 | TGTGCCAGCAGCTTGGAATGGGGTCAGCCCCAGCATTTT | CASSLEWGQPQHF
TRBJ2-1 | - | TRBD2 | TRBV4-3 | TGCGCCAGCAGCCGACTAGCGGACAACAATGAGCAGTTCTTC | CASSRLADNNEQFF
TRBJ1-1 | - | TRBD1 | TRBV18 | TGTGCCAGCCAACAGGGGATTATGAACACTGAAGCTTTCTTT | CASQQGIMNTEAFF
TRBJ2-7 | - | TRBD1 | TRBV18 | TGTGCCAGCTCCCCCGCGCCGACAGGGTTCTACGAGCAGTACTTC | CASSPAPTGFYEQYF
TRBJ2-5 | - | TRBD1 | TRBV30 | TGTGCCTGGAGTACCCCATTCGAGGGGGCCCAAGAGACCCAGTACTTC | CAWSTPFEGAQETQYF
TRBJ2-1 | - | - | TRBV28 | TGTGCCAGCAGTTTAGGAACAACCCCGGGGTGGCAGTTCTTC | CASSLGTTPGWQFF
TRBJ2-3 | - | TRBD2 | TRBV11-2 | TGTGCCAGCAGCCCTGGACTAGCGGATACCACAGATACGCAGTATTTT | CASSPGLADTTDTQYF
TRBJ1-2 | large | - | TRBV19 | TGTGCCAGTAGTATAGGCTTAACAGGAGTTCTCTATGGCTACACCTTC | CASSIGLTGVLYGYTF